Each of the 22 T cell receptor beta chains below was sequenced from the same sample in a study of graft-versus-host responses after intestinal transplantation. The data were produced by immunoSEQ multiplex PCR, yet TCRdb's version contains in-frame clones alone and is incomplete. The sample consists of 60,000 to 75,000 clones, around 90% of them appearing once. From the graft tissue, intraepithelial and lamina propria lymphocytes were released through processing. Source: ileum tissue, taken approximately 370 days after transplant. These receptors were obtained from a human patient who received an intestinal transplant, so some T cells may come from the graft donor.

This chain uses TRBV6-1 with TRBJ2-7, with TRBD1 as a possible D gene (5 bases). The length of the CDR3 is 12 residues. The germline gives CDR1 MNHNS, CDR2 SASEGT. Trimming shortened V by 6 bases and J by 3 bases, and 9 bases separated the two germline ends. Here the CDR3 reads CASSLDSYEQYF. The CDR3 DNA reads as TGTGCCAGCAGCCTTGACAGCTACGAGCAGTACTTC.

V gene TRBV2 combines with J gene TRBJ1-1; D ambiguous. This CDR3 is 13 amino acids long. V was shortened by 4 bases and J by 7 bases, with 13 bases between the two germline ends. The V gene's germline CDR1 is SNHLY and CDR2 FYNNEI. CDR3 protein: CASSVVTTLEAFF. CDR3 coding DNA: TGTGCCAGCAGTGTCGTCACTACCCTTGAAGCTTTCTTT. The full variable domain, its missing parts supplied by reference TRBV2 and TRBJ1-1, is EPEVTQTPSHQVTQMGQEVILRCVPISNHLYFYWYRQILGQKVEFLVSFYNNEISEKSEIFDDQFSVERPDGSNFTLKIRSTKLEDSAMYFCASSVVTTLEAFFGQGTRLTVV.

The CDR3 here is CASTTGRAGTEAFF. DNA for the CDR3: TGTGCCAGCACGACAGGCCGGGCAGGTACTGAAGCTTTCTTT. This sequence joins TRBV6-4 and TRBJ1-1, with D perhaps matching TRBD1 (6 bases). Trimming removed 7 bases from V and 5 bases from J, with 17 bases in between. This CDR3 spans 14 amino acids. Germline V CDR1 and CDR2: MRHNA, SNTAGT.

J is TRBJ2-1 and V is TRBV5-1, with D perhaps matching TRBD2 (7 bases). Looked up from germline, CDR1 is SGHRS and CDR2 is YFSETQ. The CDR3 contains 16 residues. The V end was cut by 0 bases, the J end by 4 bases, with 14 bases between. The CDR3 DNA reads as TGCGCCAGCAGCTTGGCCGGGGCGGGGGCGTACAATGAGCAGTTCTTC. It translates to CASSLAGAGAYNEQFF.

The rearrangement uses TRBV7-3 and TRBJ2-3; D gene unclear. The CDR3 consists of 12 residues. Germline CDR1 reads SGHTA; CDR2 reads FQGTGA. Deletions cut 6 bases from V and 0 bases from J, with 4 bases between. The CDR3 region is CASRGSTDTQYF. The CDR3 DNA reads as TGTGCCAGCAGAGGTAGCACAGATACGCAGTATTTT. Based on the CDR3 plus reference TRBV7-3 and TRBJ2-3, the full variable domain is GAGVSQTPSNKVTEKGKYVELRCDPISGHTALYWYRQSLGQGPEFLIYFQGTGAADDSGLPNDRFFAVRPEGSVSTLKIQRTERGDSAVYLCASRGSTDTQYFGPGTRLTVL.

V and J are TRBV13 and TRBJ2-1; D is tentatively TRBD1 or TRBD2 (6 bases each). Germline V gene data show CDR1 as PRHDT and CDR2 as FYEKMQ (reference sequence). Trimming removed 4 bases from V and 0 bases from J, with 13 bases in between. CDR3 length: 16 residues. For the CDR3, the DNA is TGTGCCAGCAGCTCGGGACGGGGGCGCTCCTACAATGAGCAGTTCTTC. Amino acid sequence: CASSSGRGRSYNEQFF. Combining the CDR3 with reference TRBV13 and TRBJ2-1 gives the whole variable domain AAGVIQSPRHLIKEKRETATLKCYPIPRHDTVYWYQQGPGQDPQFLISFYEKMQSDKGSIPDRFSAQQFSDYHSELNMSSLELGDSALYFCASSSGRGRSYNEQFFGPGTRLTVL.

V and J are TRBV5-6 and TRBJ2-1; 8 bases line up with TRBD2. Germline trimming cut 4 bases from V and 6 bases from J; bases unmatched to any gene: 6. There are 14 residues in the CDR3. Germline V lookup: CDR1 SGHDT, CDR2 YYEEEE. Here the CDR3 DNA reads TGTGCCAGCAGCGTCACCGGGACTAGCAATGAGCAGTTCTTC. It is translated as CASSVTGTSNEQFF.

The CDR3 nucleotides read TGTGCCAGCAGCAAATGGACAGGGAGCTCCTATAATTCACCCCTCCACTTT. Its translation is CASSKWTGSSYNSPLHF. J is TRBJ1-6 and V is TRBV13, with TRBD1 matching over 8 bases. The germline gives CDR1 PRHDT, CDR2 FYEKMQ (reference sequence). With V trimmed by 5 bases and J by 0 bases, 6 bases remained unmatched. The CDR3 covers 17 residues.

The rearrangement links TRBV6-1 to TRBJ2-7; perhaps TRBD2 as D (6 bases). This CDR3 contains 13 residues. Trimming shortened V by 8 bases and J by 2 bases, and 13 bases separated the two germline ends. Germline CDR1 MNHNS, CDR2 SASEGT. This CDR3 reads CASDGGSTYEQYF. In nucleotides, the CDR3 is TGTGCCAGCGATGGAGGGTCCACCTACGAGCAGTACTTC.

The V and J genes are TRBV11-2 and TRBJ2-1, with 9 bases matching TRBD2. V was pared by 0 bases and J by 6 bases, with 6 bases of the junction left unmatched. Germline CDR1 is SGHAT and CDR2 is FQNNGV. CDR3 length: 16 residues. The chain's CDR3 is CASSLDGAGGPNEQFF. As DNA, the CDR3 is TGTGCCAGCAGCTTAGATGGCGCGGGGGGGCCCAATGAGCAGTTCTTC. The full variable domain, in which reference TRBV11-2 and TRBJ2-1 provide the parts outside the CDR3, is EAGVAQSPRYKIIEKRQSVAFWCNPISGHATLYWYQQILGQGPKLLIQFQNNGVVDDSQLPKDRFSAERLKGVDSTLKIQPAKLEDSAVYLCASSLDGAGGPNEQFFGPGTRLTVL.

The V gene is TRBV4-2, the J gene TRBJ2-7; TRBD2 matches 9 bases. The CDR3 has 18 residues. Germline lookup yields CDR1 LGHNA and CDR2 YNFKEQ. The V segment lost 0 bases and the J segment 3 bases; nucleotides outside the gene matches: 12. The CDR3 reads CASSQENLATSGYYEQYF. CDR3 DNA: TGTGCCAGCAGCCAAGAGAATTTGGCGACTAGCGGATACTACGAGCAGTACTTC.

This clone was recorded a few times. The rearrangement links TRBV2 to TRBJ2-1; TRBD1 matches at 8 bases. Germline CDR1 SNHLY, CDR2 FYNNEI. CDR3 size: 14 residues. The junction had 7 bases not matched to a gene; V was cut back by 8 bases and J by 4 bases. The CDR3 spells CASGPGTGYNEQFF. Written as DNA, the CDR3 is TGTGCCAGCGGCCCCGGGACAGGTTACAATGAGCAGTTCTTC. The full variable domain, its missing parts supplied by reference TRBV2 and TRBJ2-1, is EPEVTQTPSHQVTQMGQEVILRCVPISNHLYFYWYRQILGQKVEFLVSFYNNEISEKSEIFDDQFSVERPDGSNFTLKIRSTKLEDSAMYFCASGPGTGYNEQFFGPGTRLTVL.

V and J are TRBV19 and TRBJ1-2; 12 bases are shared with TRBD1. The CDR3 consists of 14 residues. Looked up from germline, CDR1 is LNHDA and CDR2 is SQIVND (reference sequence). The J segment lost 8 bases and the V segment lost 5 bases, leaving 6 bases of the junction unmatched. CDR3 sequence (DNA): TGTGCCAGTAGTTGGGGGACAGGGGGCTTCGGCTACACCTTC. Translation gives CASSWGTGGFGYTF.

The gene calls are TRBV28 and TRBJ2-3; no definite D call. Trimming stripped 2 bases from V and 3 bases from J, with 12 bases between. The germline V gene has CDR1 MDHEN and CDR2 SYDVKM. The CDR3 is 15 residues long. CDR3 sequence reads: CASSLGYLRTDTQYF. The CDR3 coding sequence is TGTGCCAGCAGTTTAGGGTATCTACGGACAGATACGCAGTATTTT.

CDR3 in DNA: TGTGCTAGTGGTTTGGTACTTGGGACAGGGGTGGGAAACACCATATATTTT. This sequence encodes CASGLVLGTGVGNTIYF. The gene calls are TRBV12-5 and TRBJ1-3; 10 bases are a match to TRBD1. The CDR3 spans 17 residues. Trimming cost V 0 bases and J 4 bases; bases outside gene matches: 6. Germline CDR1 reads LGHNT; CDR2 reads FRNRAP. Supplemented by reference TRBV12-5 and TRBJ1-3, the full variable domain reads DARVTQTPRHKVTEMGQEVTMRCQPILGHNTVFWYRQTMMQGLELLAYFRNRAPLDDSGMPKDRFSAEMPDATLATLKIQPSEPRDSAVYFCASGLVLGTGVGNTIYFGEGSWLTVV.

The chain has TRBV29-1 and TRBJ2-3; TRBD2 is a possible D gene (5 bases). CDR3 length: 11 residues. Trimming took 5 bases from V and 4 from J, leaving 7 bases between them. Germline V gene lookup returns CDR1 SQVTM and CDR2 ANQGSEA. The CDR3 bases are TGCAGCGTTTTAGCGCCAGATACGCAGTATTTT. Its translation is CSVLAPDTQYF.

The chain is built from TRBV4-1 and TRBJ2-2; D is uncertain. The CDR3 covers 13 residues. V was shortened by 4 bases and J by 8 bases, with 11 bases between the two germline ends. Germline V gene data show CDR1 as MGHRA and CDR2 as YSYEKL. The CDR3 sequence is CASSLLGRGELFF. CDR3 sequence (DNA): TGCGCCAGCAGCCTCCTAGGCAGGGGGGAGCTGTTTTTT.

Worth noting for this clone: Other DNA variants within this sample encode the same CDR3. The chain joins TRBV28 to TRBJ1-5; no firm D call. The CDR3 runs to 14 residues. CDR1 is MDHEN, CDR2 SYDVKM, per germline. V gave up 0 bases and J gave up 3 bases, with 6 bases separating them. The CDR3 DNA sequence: TGTGCCAGCAGTTTATGGGGATCCAATCAGCCCCAGCATTTT. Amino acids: CASSLWGSNQPQHF.

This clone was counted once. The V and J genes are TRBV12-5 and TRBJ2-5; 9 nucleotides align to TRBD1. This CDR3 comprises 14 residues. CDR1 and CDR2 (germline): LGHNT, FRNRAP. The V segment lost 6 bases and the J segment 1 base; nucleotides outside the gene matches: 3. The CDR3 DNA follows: TGTGCTAGTGGGTCGGACAGGGGCCAAGAGACCCAGTACTTC. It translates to CASGSDRGQETQYF.

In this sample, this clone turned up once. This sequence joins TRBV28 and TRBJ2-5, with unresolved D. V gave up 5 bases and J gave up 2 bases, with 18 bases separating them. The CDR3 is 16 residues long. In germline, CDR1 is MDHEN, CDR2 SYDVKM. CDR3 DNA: TGTGCCAGCAGTACCCTACAGAACCTCCCACAAGAGACCCAGTACTTC. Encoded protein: CASSTLQNLPQETQYF.

The CDR3 loop reads CASSLEEKVPYEQYF. The CDR3 DNA reads as TGTGCCAGCAGCTTAGAGGAGAAGGTCCCCTACGAGCAGTACTTC. The V gene is TRBV7-9, the J gene TRBJ2-7; no firm D call. Germline CDR1 reads SEHNR; CDR2 reads FQNEAQ (reference sequence). The CDR3 is 15 residues long. V shed 1 base and J shed 2 bases, with 12 bases lying between them.

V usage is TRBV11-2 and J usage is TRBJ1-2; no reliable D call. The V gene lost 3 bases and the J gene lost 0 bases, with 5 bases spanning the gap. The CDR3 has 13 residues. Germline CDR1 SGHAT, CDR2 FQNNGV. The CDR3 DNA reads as TGTGCCAGCAGCTTGACTTCTAACTATGGCTACACCTTC. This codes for CASSLTSNYGYTF.